The following is a TCR beta chain sequence with its context. Its antigen remains unknown. The germline V gene encodes CDR1 SGHKS and CDR2 YYEKEE (reference sequence). There are 18 residues in the CDR3. V was pared by 3 bases and J by 2 bases, with 22 bases between. These data belong to a study of blood T cells in healthy people across ages. Findings and caveats of the study: Diversity estimates drawn from one million T cells were deemed underestimates.

The total RNA that was extracted per sample amounted to at least 5 micrograms. A second about 7 to 11 cycle PCR used barcoded and J-beta primers. Each cDNA molecule was tagged by a template-switch adaptor that had 12 random nucleotides. All samples yielded 3 million or more CDR3-containing paired-end reads. Each CDR3 protein is one row after TCRdb ran MiXCR on the 5' RACE reads. This table has some 710,000 distinct CDR3 sequences, 20% to 25% appearing once. Specimen: blood. The receptor's source is a man in his 70s in good health. The V gene is TRBV5-5, the J gene TRBJ2-3; weak D call: TRBD2 (6 bases). In DNA, the CDR3 is TGTGCCAGCAGCTGGCCCATTGTGGTATGGGGGGACACAGATACGCAGTATTTT. It specifies CASSWPIVVWGDTDTQYF.